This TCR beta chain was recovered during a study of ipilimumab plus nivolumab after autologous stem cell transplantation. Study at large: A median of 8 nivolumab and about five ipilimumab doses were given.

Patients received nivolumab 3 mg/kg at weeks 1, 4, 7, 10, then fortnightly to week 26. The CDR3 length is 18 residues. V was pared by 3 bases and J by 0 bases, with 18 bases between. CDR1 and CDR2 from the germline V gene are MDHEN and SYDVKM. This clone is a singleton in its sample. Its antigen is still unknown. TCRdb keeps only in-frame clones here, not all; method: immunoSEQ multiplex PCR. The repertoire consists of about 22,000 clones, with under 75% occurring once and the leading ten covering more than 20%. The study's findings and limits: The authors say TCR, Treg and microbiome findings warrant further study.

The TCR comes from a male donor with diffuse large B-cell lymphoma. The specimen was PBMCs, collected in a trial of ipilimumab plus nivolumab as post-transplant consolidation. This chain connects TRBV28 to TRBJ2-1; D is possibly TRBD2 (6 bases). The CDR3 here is CASSFRAGGRSSYNEQFF. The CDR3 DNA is TGTGCCAGCAGTTTTCGTGCCGGGGGACGAAGCTCCTACAATGAGCAGTTCTTC.